A single T cell receptor beta chain is shown here with its context. Its antigen is still unknown. The data are from a study of vaccination and CD4 T cells after COVID-19. Across the whole study: Cells received overlapping spike peptides from SARS-CoV-2, HCoV-NL63, HCoV-OC43 and HCoV-229E as stimulation.

Sequencing of DNA taken from cultured CD4+ T cells relied on the Oncomine TCR Beta short-read assay. Genomic DNA was drawn out of CD4+ T cells grown in culture. MiXCR, applied by TCRdb to the PCR reads, yields one record per CDR3 protein. The top ten clones hold around 35% of a sample with approximately 7,000 distinct CDR3 sequences, 74% of them seen once. Treatment defined: roughly ten-day PBMC culture with coronavirus spike peptide pools or control peptides (ViraFEST assay). ViraFEST used peptide pools to expand antigen-specific T cells, then sequenced TCRs. It was with roughly 10 IU/ml IL-2 and roughly 9 ug/ml peptide pools that about 2 million PBMCs per well were cultured. CDR1 and CDR2 from the germline V gene are MNHNS and SASEGT. With 4 bases removed from V and 8 bases from J, the gap between germline ends came to 8 bases. The CDR3 covers 11 residues.

This sequence originates from a human donor who had recovered from COVID-19. The rearrangement uses TRBV6-1 and TRBJ1-2; D remains ambiguous. Sequencing used CD4+ T cells from blood, cultured in vitro. The CDR3 DNA reads as TGTGCCAGCAGTGCCAGTTTCGGCTACACCTTC. It is translated as CASSASFGYTF.